A selection of T cell receptor beta chains follows, all from one sample in a study of blood T cell repertoires in COVID-19. Profiled with immunoSEQ multiplex PCR; TCRdb holds only in-frame clones, not every one. The profile covers just over 150,000 clones, with approximately 84% appearing a single time and over 20% taken by the ten largest. Sequenced sample: peripheral blood. These receptors were collected from a woman at least 80 years old with acute or convalescent COVID-19. Each CDR3 is given with its conserved first and last residue. A D gene is named only where the DNA matches it firmly. Clone size appears in some rows only: once, few, many, or a class for an expanded clone.

cdr3_aa | cdr3_nt | j_call | v_call | clone_size | d_call
CASSLAGGETQYF | TGCGCCAGCAGCTTGGCGGGGGGGGAGACCCAGTACTTC | TRBJ2-5 | TRBV5-1 | few | TRBD2
CASRDTVNYGYTF | TGTGCCAGCAGGGACACGGTTAACTATGGCTACACCTTC | TRBJ1-2 | TRBV21-1 | . | .
CASSRLAAQETQYF | TGTGCCAGCAGTCGACTAGCGGCTCAAGAGACCCAGTACTTC | TRBJ2-5 | TRBV6-5 | . | TRBD2
CASSEALGGYQPQHF | TGTGCCAGCAGTGAAGCGCTCGGGGGATATCAGCCCCAGCATTTT | TRBJ1-5 | TRBV6-1 | . | .
CATSAASGRNEQFF | TGTGCCACCAGTGCCGCTAGCGGGAGAAATGAGCAGTTCTTC | TRBJ2-1 | TRBV24-1 | . | TRBD2
CASSFGLAGNEQFF | TGTGCCAGCAGCTTTGGACTAGCGGGAAATGAGCAGTTCTTC | TRBJ2-1 | TRBV11-2 | few | TRBD2
CAIWGMTESLSLYGYTF | TGTGCCATCTGGGGCATGACAGAGTCTTTATCCCTCTATGGCTACACCTTC | TRBJ1-2 | TRBV10-3 | . | .
CASSSRGRETQYF | TGTGCCAGCAGTTCTAGGGGCCGGGAGACCCAGTACTTC | TRBJ2-5 | TRBV11-2 | few | .
CASSSNLAGGPYEQYF | TGTGCCAGCAGTTCTAACCTAGCGGGAGGGCCCTACGAGCAGTACTTC | TRBJ2-7 | TRBV6-5 | few | TRBD2
CASSPGLQETQYF | TGTGCCAGCAGCCCCGGGTTACAAGAGACCCAGTACTTC | TRBJ2-5 | TRBV11-2 | . | .
CASSQDLVGTDTQYF | TGTGCCAGCAGCCAAGACCTAGTTGGGACAGATACGCAGTATTTT | TRBJ2-3 | TRBV14 | . | .